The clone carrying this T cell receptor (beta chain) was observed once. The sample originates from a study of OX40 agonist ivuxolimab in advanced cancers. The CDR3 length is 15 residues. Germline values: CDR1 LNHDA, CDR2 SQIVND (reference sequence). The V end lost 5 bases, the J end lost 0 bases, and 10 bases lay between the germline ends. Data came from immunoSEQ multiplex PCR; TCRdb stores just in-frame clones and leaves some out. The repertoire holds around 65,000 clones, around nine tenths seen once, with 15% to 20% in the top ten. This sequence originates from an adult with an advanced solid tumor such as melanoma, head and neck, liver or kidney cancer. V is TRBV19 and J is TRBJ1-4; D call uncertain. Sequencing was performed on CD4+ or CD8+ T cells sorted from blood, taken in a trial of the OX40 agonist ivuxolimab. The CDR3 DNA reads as TGTGCCAGTAGTTTACTTGCTGCAACTAATGAAAAACTGTTTTTT. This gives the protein CASSLLAATNEKLFF.